Following are 32 T cell receptor beta chains from one sample sequenced in a study of shared clonotypes between healthy human individuals. The assay was immunoSEQ multiplex PCR, and TCRdb's table has in-frame clones only and misses some. The sample holds 2,500,000 or so clones; more than 85% are singletons and the top ten take about 0.39%. Material for sequencing was naive CD4+ T cells from PBMCs. Described subset: CD45RA+ positively selected. These receptor sequences come from a man between 18 and 29 years old in good health. Some clones in this sample may be carry-over from other donors' samples.

The chain recombines TRBV28 with TRBJ2-5, with 9 bases lining up with TRBD2. The CDR3 consists of 16 residues. Germline V gives CDR1 MDHEN, CDR2 SYDVKM. V lost 7 bases and J lost 2; bases outside the gene matches: 11. The CDR3 reads CASKLAGLGEQETQYF. The CDR3, as DNA: TGTGCCAGCAAGCTAGCGGGATTGGGGGAACAAGAGACCCAGTACTTC.

J is TRBJ2-5 and V is TRBV7-7; D is unclear. The V gene lost 4 bases and the J gene lost 7 bases, with 13 bases spanning the gap. The CDR3 sequence is 13 residues long. Germline V gene lookup returns CDR1 SSHAT and CDR2 FNYEAQ (reference sequence). CDR3 sequence: CASSSTQTGTQYF. The CDR3 region has the DNA TGTGCCAGCAGCTCAACTCAGACGGGGACCCAGTACTTC.

The chain links TRBV4-3 to TRBJ2-7, with a tentative D call TRBD2 (6 bases). CDR1 LGHNA and CDR2 YSLEER come from the germline V gene. The CDR3 sequence is 14 residues long. The V end lost 4 bases, the J end lost 7 bases, and 17 bases lay between the germline ends. Here the CDR3 DNA reads TGCGCCAGCAGCCCCGCGGTCCGGGGGTTAGAGCAGTACTTC. Protein product: CASSPAVRGLEQYF.

The chain recombines TRBV5-8 with TRBJ2-3; 10 nucleotides agree with TRBD2. CDR3 length: 16 amino acids. The J segment lost 4 bases and the V segment lost 0 bases, leaving 5 bases of the junction unmatched. Germline CDR1 is SGHTS and CDR2 is YDEGEE. The CDR3 loop reads CASSLARSGRADTQYF. CDR3 sequence (DNA): TGTGCCAGCAGCTTGGCCCGGAGCGGGAGGGCAGATACGCAGTATTTT. Supplemented by reference TRBV5-8 and TRBJ2-3, the full variable domain reads EAGVTQSPTHLIKTRGQQATLRCSPISGHTSVYWYQQALGLGLQFLLWYDEGEERNRGNFPPRFSGRQFPNYSSELNVNALELEDSALYLCASSLARSGRADTQYFGPGTRLTVL.

The chain employs TRBV4-3 and TRBJ2-7, with D possibly being TRBD1 or TRBD2 (5 bases each). Trimming shortened V by 0 bases and J by 2 bases, and 8 bases separated the two germline ends. This CDR3 is built from 14 residues. Germline CDR1 and CDR2: LGHNA and YSLEER. The CDR3 sequence is CASSQEGVAYEQYF. Here the CDR3 DNA reads TGCGCCAGCAGCCAAGAGGGGGTAGCCTACGAGCAGTACTTC.

The rearrangement uses TRBV6-5 and TRBJ2-5, with 7 bases matching TRBD2. The germline CDR1 and CDR2 sequences are MNHEY and SVGAGI. V lost 6 bases to trimming and J lost 13 bases; unmatched junction nucleotides: 14. CDR3 length: 13 residues. CDR3 in amino acids: CASRRLLAPARYF. Written as DNA, the CDR3 is TGTGCCAGCAGACGCCTACTAGCGCCCGCTAGGTACTTC.

The genes are TRBV7-7 and TRBJ2-5, with TRBD2 identical over 9 bases. V dropped 5 bases and J dropped 5; count of bases not matched to a gene: 12. The CDR3 has 16 amino acids. The germline V gene encodes CDR1 SSHAT and CDR2 FNYEAQ (reference sequence). This CDR3 reads CASSLRGSGRGETQYF. Written as DNA, the CDR3 is TGTGCCAGCAGCCTCAGAGGTAGCGGGAGAGGGGAGACCCAGTACTTC.

This rearrangement joins TRBV7-6 to TRBJ2-7; 7 bases are a match to TRBD1. This CDR3 is built from 16 residues. V lost 5 bases and J lost 1; bases outside the gene matches: 11. Per germline, CDR1 SGHVS and CDR2 FNYEAQ. The CDR3 sequence is CASSHSRDSGSYEQYF. The CDR3 nucleotides are TGTGCCAGCAGCCACTCTCGGGACAGTGGTTCCTACGAGCAGTACTTC.

The chain uses TRBV28 and TRBJ2-1; the D gene is possibly TRBD2 (8 bases). Looked up from germline, CDR1 is MDHEN and CDR2 is SYDVKM. V lost 3 bases, J lost 8 bases, and 17 bases lay in between. The CDR3 consists of 15 residues. In nucleotides, the CDR3 is TGTGCCAGCAGTTTGACTAGCGCAGGGGGGGATGAGCAGTTCTTC. Amino acid sequence: CASSLTSAGGDEQFF.

J is TRBJ2-5 and V is TRBV4-3; a possible D gene is TRBD2 (6 bases). Germline-derived CDR1 and CDR2 are LGHNA and YSLEER. CDR3 size: 15 residues. V was trimmed by 2 bases and J by 9 bases, leaving 19 bases between them. The CDR3 region is CASSQLRGLQWAQYF. CDR3 sequence (DNA): TGCGCCAGCAGCCAACTGCGGGGACTCCAGTGGGCCCAGTACTTC.

The rearrangement uses TRBV4-2 and TRBJ2-1, with 10 nucleotides matching TRBD2. The CDR3 runs to 18 residues. The V segment lost 1 base and the J segment 0 bases; nucleotides outside the gene matches: 6. Per the germline V gene, CDR1 is LGHNA and CDR2 is YNFKEQ. As DNA, the CDR3 is TGTGCCAGCAGCCAAGGAATTTTAGCGGGAGGCTCCTACAATGAGCAGTTCTTC. Residues: CASSQGILAGGSYNEQFF.

The chain is built from TRBV10-3 and TRBJ1-6; 8 bases agree with TRBD1. This CDR3 spans 13 amino acids. Germline CDR1 reads ENHRY; CDR2 reads SYGVKD. J gave up 7 bases and V 4 bases, and 0 bases lay outside the gene matches. The CDR3 nucleotides read TGTGCCATCAGTGGGACAGGGAATTCACCCCTCCACTTT. Its translation: CAISGTGNSPLHF.

V is TRBV5-1 and J is TRBJ1-1, with D unresolved. Germline assignment: CDR1 SGHRS and CDR2 YFSETQ. Trimming cost V 4 bases and J 0 bases, with 10 bases left between them. The length of the CDR3 is 14 residues. The CDR3 DNA is TGCGCCAGCAGCCCCGCGAGGGTGAACACTGAAGCTTTCTTT. Its translation: CASSPARVNTEAFF.

The chain is built from TRBV6-1 and TRBJ1-1; D is undetermined. V was clipped by 11 bases and J by 7 bases, with 14 bases between them. This CDR3 region has 11 residues. Germline values: CDR1 MNHNS, CDR2 SASEGT. The CDR3 protein is CAGVWRFEAFF. DNA for the CDR3: TGTGCCGGGGTGTGGAGATTTGAAGCTTTCTTT.

This chain uses TRBV30 with TRBJ2-4; 11 nucleotides match TRBD2. V trimming: 0 bases; J trimming: 3 bases; junction bases outside the gene matches: 13. The length of the CDR3 is 19 residues. The V gene's germline CDR1 is GTSNPN and CDR2 SVGIG (reference sequence). The CDR3 loop reads CAWSVKTSGTIPDKNIQYF. In DNA, the CDR3 is TGTGCCTGGAGTGTAAAGACTAGCGGGACGATCCCTGACAAAAACATTCAGTACTTC.

Remarks on this clone: Other nucleotide sequences in the sample specify the same CDR3. The CDR3 loop reads CASSISTDTQYF. The DNA of the CDR3 is TGTGCCAGCAGTATAAGCACAGATACGCAGTATTTT. The chain is built from TRBV28 and TRBJ2-3, with D uncertain. Germline CDR1 reads MDHEN; CDR2 reads SYDVKM. CDR3 length equals 12 residues. Trimming removed 5 bases from V and 0 bases from J, with 3 bases in between.

The genes are TRBV5-1 and TRBJ1-1; possible D gene TRBD1, 5 bases. The germline V gene encodes CDR1 SGHRS and CDR2 YFSETQ. There are 13 residues in the CDR3. The ends were cut back, 6 bases at V and 0 bases at J, with 9 bases in the middle. Written as DNA, the CDR3 is TGCGCCAGCAACGAGGACATGAACACTGAAGCTTTCTTT. Protein sequence: CASNEDMNTEAFF.

The CDR3 sequence is CASILRRSTGELFF. CDR3 nucleotides: TGTGCCAGCATTCTGAGGAGGAGCACCGGGGAGCTGTTTTTT. The genes are TRBV28 and TRBJ2-2, with a weak D call TRBD2 (5 bases). The CDR3 is made up of 14 amino acids. V was clipped by 7 bases and J by 4 bases, with 13 bases between them. The germline V gene has CDR1 MDHEN and CDR2 SYDVKM.

This chain links TRBV7-3 with TRBJ2-7; D is possibly TRBD2 (7 bases). Trimming cost V 5 bases and J 5 bases, with 16 bases left between them. Germline V lookup: CDR1 SGHTA, CDR2 FQGTGA. The CDR3 is made up of 14 amino acids. CDR3 sequence: CASSTSAGQHEQYF. CDR3 DNA: TGTGCCAGCAGCACCTCAGCGGGACAACACGAGCAGTACTTC. The variable domain in full, completed from reference TRBV7-3 and TRBJ2-7, reads GAGVSQTPSNKVTEKGKYVELRCDPISGHTALYWYRQSLGQGPEFLIYFQGTGAADDSGLPNDRFFAVRPEGSVSTLKIQRTERGDSAVYLCASSTSAGQHEQYFGPGTRLTVT.

This clone was counted between two and nine times. The sample has other DNA sequences that encode this CDR3 too. The rearrangement uses TRBV14 and TRBJ1-1, with D perhaps TRBD1 (6 bases). This CDR3 spans 14 amino acids. CDR1 SGHDN and CDR2 FVKESK come from the germline V gene. V shed 5 bases and J shed 1 base, with 11 bases lying between them. The DNA for the CDR3 is TGTGCCAGCAGCAACCGAGGGGGGAACACTGAAGCTTTCTTT. Protein: CASSNRGGNTEAFF.

This chain connects TRBV5-3 to TRBJ1-5, with D perhaps matching TRBD1 (5 bases). TRBV5-3 is filed as an ORF, its function uncertain. This CDR3 is 16 amino acids long. V lost 4 bases to trimming and J lost 0 bases, with 14 bases between them. Written as DNA, the CDR3 is TGTGCCAGAAGCCCCGACAGAATCAGTAGCAATCAGCCCCAGCATTTT. Protein: CARSPDRISSNQPQHF.

This rearrangement joins TRBV7-9 to TRBJ2-7; D possibly uses TRBD1 or TRBD2 (6 bases each). V lost 5 bases to trimming and J lost 6 bases, with 20 bases between them. CDR3 length: 15 amino acids. Germline loops: CDR1 SEHNR, CDR2 FQNEAQ (reference sequence). The CDR3 reads CASSHVGGAGAEQYF. In DNA, the CDR3 is TGTGCCAGCAGCCACGTCGGCGGGGCAGGGGCCGAGCAGTACTTC.

The gene calls are TRBV6-5 and TRBJ2-1; 10 bases agree with TRBD2. The CDR3 loop spans 14 amino acids. Germline V gene lookup returns CDR1 MNHEY and CDR2 SVGAGI. Trimming at V came to 7 bases and at J to 8 bases, leaving 8 bases not matched to a gene. The CDR3 here is CASKSGRAVDEQFF. The CDR3, as DNA: TGTGCCAGCAAAAGCGGGAGGGCCGTGGATGAGCAGTTCTTC.

The chain combines TRBV5-1 with TRBJ2-7; 7 bases are shared with TRBD2. There are 17 residues in the CDR3. Unmatched junction bases numbered 16, after V lost 2 bases and J lost 5 bases. Per germline, CDR1 SGHRS and CDR2 YFSETQ. This chain's CDR3 is CASSFYFRRLAGDEQYF. In DNA form, the CDR3 reads TGCGCCAGCAGCTTCTACTTCCGTCGACTAGCAGGTGACGAGCAGTACTTC.

The chain is built from TRBV18 and TRBJ2-7; unclear D gene. The CDR3 totals 16 residues. Trimming removed 1 base at V and 3 bases at J, with 16 bases between. Per the germline V gene, CDR1 is KGHSH and CDR2 is LQKENI. The CDR3 region has the DNA TGTGCCAGCTCACCACGGGCAGAAGCAATAATCTACGAGCAGTACTTC. Encoded protein: CASSPRAEAIIYEQYF.

V and J are TRBV29-1 and TRBJ1-1, with D unresolved. Germline V gene data show CDR1 as SQVTM and CDR2 as ANQGSEA. The length of the CDR3 is 12 residues. CDR3 nucleotide sequence: TGCGGTGCGCTCCCGAAGAACACTGAAGCTTTCTTT. Its protein product is CGALPKNTEAFF.

The chain recombines TRBV27 with TRBJ2-3; D is unclear. V lost 6 bases, J lost 1 base, and 11 bases lay in between. This CDR3 is 14 amino acids long. CDR1 is MNHEY and CDR2 is SMNVEV in the germline V gene (reference sequence). The DNA of the CDR3 is TGTGCCAGCAGGCCTCGGGCCGGCACAGATACGCAGTATTTT. Translated: CASRPRAGTDTQYF.

The chain recombines TRBV7-3 with TRBJ1-1; D gene ambiguous. V lost 0 bases and J lost 3, with 5 bases in between. There are 13 residues in the CDR3. CDR1 is SGHTA, CDR2 FQGTGA, per germline. The DNA of the CDR3 is TGTGCCAGCAGCTTAACTACGTACACTGAAGCTTTCTTT. Its protein product is CASSLTTYTEAFF.

This chain connects TRBV9 to TRBJ2-1, with D possibly matching TRBD2 (5 bases). The V gene's germline CDR1 is SGDLS and CDR2 YYNGEE. The CDR3 spans 15 residues. Trimming cost V 0 bases and J 3 bases, with 10 bases left between them. The CDR3 region has the DNA TGTGCCAGCAGCGTAGCTGACTACCGCTACAATGAGCAGTTCTTC. It is translated as CASSVADYRYNEQFF.

This clone was detected once. The chain is built from TRBV28 and TRBJ1-1, with 12 bases fitting TRBD1. Germline assignment: CDR1 MDHEN and CDR2 SYDVKM. The CDR3 is 18 amino acids. Trimming cost V 7 bases and J 6 bases; bases outside gene matches: 18. The chain's CDR3 is CASTQRPGQGARIAEAFF. The CDR3 DNA is TGTGCCAGCACTCAGCGGCCGGGACAGGGGGCGCGAATAGCTGAAGCTTTCTTT. The whole variable domain, remainder taken from reference TRBV28 and TRBJ1-1, is DVKVTQSSRYLVKRTGEKVFLECVQDMDHENMFWYRQDPGLGLRLIYFSYDVKMKEKGDIPEGYSVSREKKERFSLILESASTNQTSMYLCASTQRPGQGARIAEAFFGQGTRLTVV.

The chain carries TRBV28 and TRBJ1-4; D gene unclear. The CDR3 covers 12 residues. Trimming shortened V by 6 bases and J by 1 base, and 3 bases separated the two germline ends. Looked up from germline, CDR1 is MDHEN and CDR2 is SYDVKM. CDR3 in DNA: TGTGCCAGCAGAGGAACTAATGAAAAACTGTTTTTT. Protein: CASRGTNEKLFF.

The CDR3 reads CASSRDRDTAEAFF. CDR3 bases: TGTGCCAGCAGTCGGGACAGGGATACGGCTGAAGCTTTCTTT. This chain links TRBV6-5 with TRBJ1-1, with TRBD1 matching 9 bases. V lost 5 bases, J lost 6 bases, and 7 bases stayed unmatched. The CDR3 runs 14 residues. The germline V gene encodes CDR1 MNHEY and CDR2 SVGAGI.